Shown below are 16 T cell receptor beta chains from a single sample sequenced in a study of blood T cell repertoires in COVID-19. Clones were sequenced by immunoSEQ multiplex PCR, and TCRdb holds only the in-frame ones, with some missing. The sample carries approximately 300,000 clones, around 88% recorded once. Sequenced input: peripheral blood. Every receptor here comes from a woman aged 45-60 years with acute or convalescent COVID-19.

The chain carries TRBV7-3 and TRBJ2-1, with TRBD2 as a possible D gene (7 bases). The CDR3 loop spans 15 amino acids. Germline V CDR1 and CDR2: SGHTA, FQGTGA. V dropped 3 bases and J dropped 6 bases, with 15 bases sitting between them. As DNA, the CDR3 is TGTGCCAGCAGCTTGGGGGGCGGGAGAACCAATGAGCAGTTCTTC. Translation gives CASSLGGGRTNEQFF. Filled out from reference TRBV7-3 and TRBJ2-1, the complete variable domain reads GAGVSQTPSNKVTEKGKYVELRCDPISGHTALYWYRQSLGQGPEFLIYFQGTGAADDSGLPNDRFFAVRPEGSVSTLKIQRTERGDSAVYLCASSLGGGRTNEQFFGPGTRLTVL.

CDR3 nucleotide sequence: TGTGCCTGGAATACCCTGCGGGGGGACACTGAAGCTTTCTTT. It specifies CAWNTLRGDTEAFF. This chain uses TRBV30 with TRBJ1-1; tentative D call: TRBD1 (5 bases). V lost 4 bases and J lost 3, with 15 bases in between. This CDR3 has 14 amino acids. Looked up from germline, CDR1 is GTSNPN and CDR2 is SVGIG (reference sequence).

The chain recombines TRBV18 with TRBJ2-3, with TRBD1 as a possible D gene (6 bases). CDR1 and CDR2 (germline): KGHSH, LQKENI. V shed 2 bases and J shed 1 base, with 7 bases lying between them. The CDR3 has 14 residues. The CDR3 is CASSPNRGTDTQYF. The DNA of the CDR3 is TGTGCCAGCTCACCAAACAGGGGCACAGATACGCAGTATTTT.

The chain links TRBV5-1 to TRBJ1-2; 7 positions match TRBD1. The J segment lost 6 bases and the V segment lost 4 bases, leaving 9 bases of the junction unmatched. From germline, CDR1 is SGHRS and CDR2 YFSETQ. CDR3 length: 14 residues. The CDR3 here is CASSLATGPHGYTF. The CDR3, as DNA: TGCGCCAGCAGCCTCGCGACAGGGCCCCATGGCTACACCTTC.

The CDR3 DNA follows: TGTGCCAGCAGACATTCAGATACGCAGTATTTT. This codes for CASRHSDTQYF. The genes are TRBV7-9 and TRBJ2-3; D is uncertain. The CDR3 has 11 amino acids. The germline V and J ends were trimmed by 6 bases and 4 bases, with 5 bases remaining between them. Germline V gene data show CDR1 as SEHNR and CDR2 as FQNEAQ (reference sequence).

V gene TRBV11-2 combines with J gene TRBJ1-4; TRBD1 matches at 10 bases. V lost 2 bases, J lost 7 bases, and 7 bases stayed unmatched. The CDR3 sequence is 16 residues long. The germline gives CDR1 SGHAT, CDR2 FQNNGV. CDR3 region: CASSLLGQGPGEKLFF. The CDR3 nucleotides read TGTGCCAGCAGCTTATTGGGACAGGGGCCGGGTGAAAAACTGTTTTTT.

The chain is built from TRBV27 and TRBJ1-2; 7 bases align to TRBD1. With V trimmed by 5 bases and J by 1 base, 4 bases remained unmatched. Germline CDR1 and CDR2: MNHEY and SMNVEV (reference sequence). This CDR3 comprises 14 residues. For the CDR3, the DNA is TGTGCCAGCAGTCGGGACAGTTATAACTATGGCTACACCTTC. Amino acids: CASSRDSYNYGYTF.

The rearrangement links TRBV4-2 to TRBJ1-2; the match to TRBD1 covers 8 bases. CDR1 LGHNA and CDR2 YNFKEQ come from the germline V gene. The CDR3 extends over 13 amino acids. Germline trimming cut 1 base from V and 8 bases from J; bases unmatched to any gene: 3. The CDR3 coding sequence is TGTGCCAGCAGCCAAGGGACAGGGCGCGGCTACACCTTC. It specifies CASSQGTGRGYTF.

The J gene is TRBJ1-3, the V gene TRBV29-1; no definite D call. This CDR3 comprises 14 residues. V was clipped by 3 bases and J by 4 bases, with 13 bases between them. Germline CDR1 SQVTM, CDR2 ANQGSEA. The CDR3 coding sequence is TGCAGCGTTGAGGTGGACTTGGAGGGAAACACCATATATTTT. This translates into CSVEVDLEGNTIYF.

The chain joins TRBV5-8 to TRBJ2-7; 8 bases match TRBD1. With V trimmed by 0 bases and J by 5 bases, 7 bases remained unmatched. Germline assignment: CDR1 SGHTS and CDR2 YDEGEE. The CDR3 runs 15 residues. The chain's CDR3 is CASSLGRQGTDEQYF. The CDR3 DNA reads as TGTGCCAGCAGCTTGGGTCGACAGGGGACGGACGAGCAGTACTTC.

The chain carries TRBV28 and TRBJ1-1, with 7 bases lining up with TRBD1. The CDR3 consists of 13 residues. Germline loops: CDR1 MDHEN, CDR2 SYDVKM. J was trimmed by 5 bases and V by 6 bases; bases with no gene match: 6. The CDR3 sequence is CASRGGLVTEAFF. The CDR3 DNA sequence: TGTGCCAGCAGAGGGGGCCTGGTAACTGAAGCTTTCTTT.

This clone is a singleton in its sample. The chain has TRBV5-1 and TRBJ2-5; TRBD1 aligns across 12 bases. CDR1 and CDR2 (germline): SGHRS, YFSETQ. J lost 2 bases, V lost 4 bases, and 9 bases had no gene match. This CDR3 has 17 amino acids. CDR3 nucleotide sequence: TGCGCCAGCAGCAAGGGACAGGGGGCGTCGGTTCAAGAGACCCAGTACTTC. Its protein is CASSKGQGASVQETQYF.

The chain joins TRBV5-1 to TRBJ1-1; TRBD1 aligns across 8 bases. V was pared by 1 base and J by 5 bases, with 4 bases of the junction left unmatched. Looked up from germline, CDR1 is SGHRS and CDR2 is YFSETQ. The CDR3 totals 14 residues. CDR3 residues: CASSLLDRETEAFF. The CDR3 DNA reads as TGCGCCAGCAGCTTGCTGGACAGGGAAACTGAAGCTTTCTTT.

The V call is TRBV16, the J call TRBJ2-1; TRBD1 aligns across 7 bases. CDR1 KGHSY and CDR2 FQNENV come from the germline V gene. The CDR3 has 15 amino acids. The junction had 10 bases not matched to a gene; V was cut back by 1 base and J by 10 bases. The CDR3 bases are TGTGCCAGCAGCCAATGGGACAGTCCCATCGGGGAGCAGTTCTTC. Translated: CASSQWDSPIGEQFF.

The chain has TRBV3-1 (or the pseudogene TRBV3-2) and TRBJ2-5, with 7 positions matching TRBD1. After removal of 1 base from V and 5 bases from J, the junction contained 7 bases not matched to a gene. Germline V lookup: CDR1 LGHDT, CDR2 YNNKEL (reference sequence). This CDR3 is built from 15 residues. The DNA of the CDR3 is TGTGCCAGCAGCCAAGGCCGACAGGGTTTTGAGACCCAGTACTTC. It is translated as CASSQGRQGFETQYF.

This chain uses TRBV30 with TRBJ2-5; D unresolved. Germline V gene lookup returns CDR1 GTSNPN and CDR2 SVGIG (reference sequence). The CDR3 is 14 residues long. V lost 0 bases and J 2 bases, leaving 10 bases between the germline ends. CDR3: CAWSVDSVQETQYF. The CDR3 coding sequence is TGTGCCTGGAGTGTAGACTCGGTACAAGAGACCCAGTACTTC.